This TCR beta chain was captured by sequencing in a study of T-cell reconstitution after alpha-beta-depleted transplantation in children. A remark on this clonotype: The antigen is not known.

The study's findings and limits: At day 60, the high TCRbeta diversity found in some patients originated from recipient T cells and thymic progenitors that had survived. Once a year had passed after transplant, T-cell counts and diversity came mostly from newly produced T cells. Roughly two months post-transplant, alpha-beta T cells reportedly originated from several hundred graft clones that had expanded.

Preparing the TCRbeta library involved the use of unique molecular identifiers. TCRdb re-analysed the PCR reads in MiXCR, keeping a single row per CDR3 protein. The sample carries over 450,000 distinct CDR3 sequences, under 12% recorded once. This TCR was recovered from a child younger than 10 with inherited bone marrow failure, due to receive a stem cell transplant. The specimen was PBMCs, collected before TCRalphabeta/CD19-depleted stem cell transplant.

The CDR3 loop is CASSLQGFLDEQYF. CDR3 nucleotides: TGCGCCAGCAGCTTACAGGGTTTTTTAGACGAGCAGTACTTC. The chain carries TRBV5-1 and TRBJ2-7, with D perhaps TRBD1 (6 bases). This CDR3 is 14 amino acids long. The V end was cut by 2 bases, the J end by 5 bases, with 14 bases between. Germline V lookup: CDR1 SGHRS, CDR2 YFSETQ.